The 21 T cell receptor beta chains listed next were all sequenced from one sample in a study of technical replicates of blood from a handful of donors. Assay used: immunoSEQ multiplex PCR; TCRdb lists only in-frame clones, some missing. The sample lists 60,000 to 65,000 clones, about 88% seen once, with approximately 5.4% in the top ten. Specimen: PBMCs. Every receptor here comes from a human donor in good health. Some clones in this sample may be carry-over from other donors' samples.

This sequence joins TRBV30 and TRBJ1-2; unclear D gene. Trimming stripped 5 bases from V and 2 bases from J, with 12 bases between. CDR1 is GTSNPN and CDR2 is SVGIG in the germline V gene (reference sequence). This CDR3 is 13 amino acids long. The DNA for the CDR3 is TGTGCCTGGGGGGAGGTAGCGAACTATGGCTACACCTTC. Its protein product is CAWGEVANYGYTF.

This clone occurred a few times. The V and J genes are TRBV9 and TRBJ2-5; TRBD2 agrees at 10 bases. Germline V lookup: CDR1 SGDLS, CDR2 YYNGEE. This CDR3 region has 15 residues. V lost 0 bases, J lost 4 bases, and 3 bases stayed unmatched. CDR3 region: CASSVVAGGGETQYF. DNA for the CDR3: TGTGCCAGCAGCGTAGTAGCGGGGGGCGGAGAGACCCAGTACTTC.

CDR3 protein: CASSQTPHYGYTF. For the CDR3, the DNA is TGTGCCAGCAGCCAGACACCACACTATGGCTACACCTTC. The genes are TRBV5-6 and TRBJ1-2; D call uncertain. Trimming removed 4 bases at V and 3 bases at J, with 10 bases between. Germline CDR1 is SGHDT and CDR2 is YYEEEE. This CDR3 region has 13 residues.

The J gene is TRBJ2-1, the V gene TRBV19; 8 nucleotides line up with TRBD1. Germline V gene sequence: CDR1 LNHDA, CDR2 SQIVND (reference sequence). V shed 0 bases, J shed 8 bases, and the junction held 9 bases outside the gene matches. This CDR3 spans 16 amino acids. This CDR3 is CASSIDGRGHWDEQFF. DNA for the CDR3: TGTGCCAGTAGTATAGACGGCAGGGGGCACTGGGATGAGCAGTTCTTC.

This sequence joins TRBV5-1 and TRBJ2-3; 8 bases line up with TRBD2. With 4 bases clipped from V and 4 bases from J, the junction kept 14 bases outside the gene matches. Germline values: CDR1 SGHRS, CDR2 YFSETQ. This CDR3 spans 17 amino acids. This chain's CDR3 is CASSEIPGTSPADTQYF. CDR3 nucleotides: TGCGCCAGCAGCGAAATACCGGGGACTAGTCCGGCAGATACGCAGTATTTT.

The chain links TRBV9 to TRBJ2-7; 8 bases are shared with TRBD2. In germline, CDR1 is SGDLS, CDR2 YYNGEE. The CDR3 loop spans 14 amino acids. V trimming: 0 bases; J trimming: 6 bases; junction bases outside the gene matches: 5. The CDR3 protein is CASSVVSGEGEQYF. The CDR3 DNA reads as TGTGCCAGCAGCGTAGTTAGCGGGGAGGGCGAGCAGTACTTC.

The CDR3 DNA reads TGTGCCAGTAAGGTTTCCAGGGCGGGCAATCAGCCCCAGCATTTT. Amino acids: CASKVSRAGNQPQHF. The rearrangement uses TRBV19 and TRBJ1-5, with TRBD1 as a possible D gene (5 bases). The V end was cut by 7 bases, the J end by 2 bases, with 15 bases between. Germline V CDR1 and CDR2: LNHDA, SQIVND (reference sequence). The CDR3 covers 15 residues.

The V gene is TRBV7-9, the J gene TRBJ2-7, with 7 nucleotides matching TRBD1. Germline CDR1 is SEHNR and CDR2 is FQNEAQ (reference sequence). After removal of 1 base from V and 3 bases from J, the junction contained 9 bases not matched to a gene. The CDR3 has 16 amino acids. The CDR3 bases are TGTGCCAGCAGCTTAGTGGACGGGACAGAGTACTACGAGCAGTACTTC. It specifies CASSLVDGTEYYEQYF.

The chain couples TRBV27 to TRBJ1-2, with 7 bases identical to TRBD1. The V segment lost 0 bases and the J segment 6 bases; nucleotides outside the gene matches: 4. This CDR3 is built from 14 residues. In germline, CDR1 is MNHEY, CDR2 SMNVEV (reference sequence). The chain's CDR3 is CASSLSATGNGYTF. The CDR3 region has the DNA TGTGCCAGCAGTTTATCCGCGACAGGGAATGGCTACACCTTC.

The chain employs TRBV9 and TRBJ1-1; D call uncertain. CDR1 and CDR2 from the germline V gene are SGDLS and YYNGEE. Trimming removed 0 bases from V and 2 bases from J, with 11 bases in between. The CDR3 contains 15 residues. DNA for the CDR3: TGTGCCAGCAGCGTAGATCCAGTTACAAACACTGAAGCTTTCTTT. Amino acids: CASSVDPVTNTEAFF.

The rearrangement links TRBV5-4 to TRBJ1-2; possible D gene TRBD1, 5 bases. Trimming took off 2 bases at V and 7 bases at J, with 18 bases between the two ends. Germline values: CDR1 SGHNT, CDR2 YYREEE (reference sequence). The CDR3 runs to 15 residues. CDR3 coding DNA: TGTGCCAGCAGCTTTTCGGCCTCGGGACTGAGTGGCTACACCTTC. It encodes CASSFSASGLSGYTF. Together with reference TRBV5-4 and TRBJ1-2, the CDR3 gives the full variable domain: ETGVTQSPTHLIKTRGQQVTLRCSSQSGHNTVSWYQQALGQGPQFIFQYYREEENGRGNFPPRFSGLQFPNYSSELNVNALELDDSALYLCASSFSASGLSGYTFGSGTRLTVV.

This sequence joins TRBV5-6 and TRBJ2-1; D remains ambiguous. The V and J ends lost 2 bases and 0 bases respectively, with 9 bases between them. This CDR3 region has 15 residues. Germline V CDR1 and CDR2: SGHDT, YYEEEE. The CDR3 sequence: CASSFGVSSYNEQFF. CDR3 nucleotides: TGTGCCAGCAGCTTTGGTGTGAGCTCCTACAATGAGCAGTTCTTC.

V usage is TRBV4-2 and J usage is TRBJ1-1; D unresolved. Germline V gene lookup returns CDR1 LGHNA and CDR2 YNFKEQ. Trimming cost V 4 bases and J 0 bases, with 12 bases left between them. CDR3 length: 15 amino acids. The CDR3 loop is CASSPKEGLNTEAFF. The CDR3 coding sequence is TGTGCCAGCAGCCCAAAGGAGGGCCTGAACACTGAAGCTTTCTTT.

The chain recombines TRBV12-5 with TRBJ1-2; tentative D call: TRBD1 (6 bases). Trimming removed 6 bases from V and 0 bases from J, with 20 bases in between. Germline CDR1 is LGHNT and CDR2 is FRNRAP. The CDR3 runs 17 residues. The CDR3, as DNA: TGTGCTAGTGGGCTATCGACAGGAACTTTAGCTAACTATGGCTACACCTTC. This sequence encodes CASGLSTGTLANYGYTF.

The chain joins TRBV4-3 to TRBJ2-2; 9 positions match TRBD1. J lost 1 base, V lost 5 bases, and 5 bases had no gene match. CDR1 LGHNA and CDR2 YSLEER come from the germline V gene. The CDR3 is 16 residues long. The CDR3 region is CASSYRGPVNTGELFF. For the CDR3, the DNA is TGCGCCAGCAGCTACAGGGGGCCGGTGAACACCGGGGAGCTGTTTTTT.

The chain employs TRBV6-5 and TRBJ2-7; no clear D gene. This CDR3 spans 11 amino acids. V lost 5 bases and J 1 base, leaving 3 bases between the germline ends. Germline V lookup: CDR1 MNHEY, CDR2 SVGAGI. The CDR3 protein is CASSTSYEQYF. As DNA, the CDR3 is TGTGCCAGCAGTACATCCTACGAGCAGTACTTC.

The V and J genes are TRBV23-1 and TRBJ2-1, with TRBD2 matching 8 bases. TRBV23-1 is known as an ORF, though its function is uncertain. This CDR3 spans 15 amino acids. V lost 1 base and J lost 10; bases outside the gene matches: 9. The CDR3 spells CASSQFSGVAGEQFF. Here the CDR3 DNA reads TGCGCCAGCAGTCAATTTAGCGGGGTCGCCGGAGAGCAGTTCTTC.

This rearrangement joins TRBV7-6 to TRBJ2-5; TRBD1 is a possible D gene (8 bases). The germline V gene encodes CDR1 SGHVS and CDR2 FNYEAQ. This CDR3 contains 14 residues. Trimming left V 5 bases short and J 7 bases short, with 17 bases between. DNA of the CDR3: TGTGCCAGCAGCCCGGGGGGACAGGTAGTGACCCAGTACTTC. Encoded protein: CASSPGGQVVTQYF.

The chain joins TRBV13 to TRBJ2-7; 11 bases fit TRBD2. CDR3 length: 17 amino acids. CDR1 and CDR2 (germline): PRHDT, FYEKMQ (reference sequence). V shed 5 bases, J shed 1 base, and the junction held 10 bases outside the gene matches. The DNA of the CDR3 is TGTGCCAGCAGCCCCGGGGCTAGCGGGGGGTTGTCCTACGAGCAGTACTTC. Residues: CASSPGASGGLSYEQYF.

Written as DNA, the CDR3 is TGTGCCAGCAGCGAAAGAGCTACAGGGGACGGTGAAGCTTTCTTT. It translates to CASSERATGDGEAFF. This chain joins TRBV9 and TRBJ1-1; 7 bases map to TRBD1. The germline CDR1 and CDR2 sequences are SGDLS and YYNGEE. There are 15 residues in the CDR3. Trimming removed 3 bases from V and 7 bases from J; junction bases left unmatched: 12. Based on the CDR3 plus reference TRBV9 and TRBJ1-1, the full variable domain is DSGVTQTPKHLITATGQRVTLRCSPRSGDLSVYWYQQSLDQGLQFLIQYYNGEERAKGNILERFSAQQFPDLHSELNLSSLELGDSALYFCASSERATGDGEAFFGQGTRLTVV.

The chain recombines TRBV5-5 with TRBJ1-1; D may be TRBD1 (5 bases). Germline-derived CDR1 and CDR2 are SGHKS and YYEKEE (reference sequence). Trimming left V 4 bases short and J 3 bases short, with 16 bases between. The CDR3 is made up of 15 amino acids. CDR3 sequence: CASSPTVGGYTEAFF. CDR3 sequence (DNA): TGTGCCAGCAGCCCAACCGTCGGGGGGTACACTGAAGCTTTCTTT.